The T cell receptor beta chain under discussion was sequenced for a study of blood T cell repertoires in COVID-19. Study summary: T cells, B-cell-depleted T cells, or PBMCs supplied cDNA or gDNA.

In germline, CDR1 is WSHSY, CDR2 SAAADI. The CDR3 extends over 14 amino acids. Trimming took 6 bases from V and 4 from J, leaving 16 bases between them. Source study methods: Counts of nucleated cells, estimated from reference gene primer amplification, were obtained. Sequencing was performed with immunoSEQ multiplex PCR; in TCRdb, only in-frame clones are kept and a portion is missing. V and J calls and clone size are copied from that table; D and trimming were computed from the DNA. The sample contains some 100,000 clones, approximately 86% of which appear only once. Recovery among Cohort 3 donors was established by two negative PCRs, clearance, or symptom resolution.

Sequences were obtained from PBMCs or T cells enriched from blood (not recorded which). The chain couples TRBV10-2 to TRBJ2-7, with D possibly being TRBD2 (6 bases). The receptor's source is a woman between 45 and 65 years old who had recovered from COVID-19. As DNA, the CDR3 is TGCGCCAGCAGGCACGCAGGAGGGGAATACGAGCAGTACTTC. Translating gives CASRHAGGEYEQYF.